The present T cell receptor (beta chain) was sequenced within a study of Ad26.COV2.S vaccination and SARS-CoV-2 variants. Overall study findings and caveats: Overall T cell responses may have been underestimated by the analyses of TCR breadth and depth.

The data were produced by immunoSEQ multiplex PCR, yet TCRdb's version contains in-frame clones alone and is incomplete. The sample shows 400,000 to 500,000 clones, approximately 89% of them seen only once. Treatment defined: over 15 received Ad26.COV2.S at low or high dose, single or two shots; a few received placebo; per-sample allocation not given. Samples analyzed were those drawn on day 63 after the first vaccine or placebo injection. The CDR3 is made up of 12 amino acids. V was pared by 5 bases and J by 4 bases, with 8 bases between. Germline V gene lookup returns CDR1 MNHEY and CDR2 SVGEGT. Points on this clone: The antigen is undetermined.

The chain carries TRBV6-2 or TRBV6-3 and TRBJ1-2; D remains unclear. This clonotype was sampled from a person between 18 and 65 years old who received the Ad26.COV2.S COVID-19 vaccine or a placebo. Specimen: peripheral blood, collected in a trial of Ad26.COV2.S vaccine versus placebo. CDR3 bases: TGTGCCAGCAGTCACCGCCTCTATGGCTACACCTTC. Translating gives CASSHRLYGYTF.